The T cell receptor (beta chain) described here comes from a study of CD8 T cell repertoires and HIV-1 epitope variants. General study points: Most of the nine antigen-specific clonotypes appeared cross-reactive to autologous or escape variants.

Some clones are missing from TCRdb's copy, which holds only in-frame ones; the method was immunoSEQ multiplex PCR. In the table there are about 4,000 clones, 65% to 70% of which are singletons. A note on this clone: Its antigen is undetermined.

Germline V gene data show CDR1 as MDHEN and CDR2 as SYDVKM. V was clipped by 1 base and J by 1 base, with 10 bases between them. The CDR3 spans 15 residues. The source of this sequence is a male donor with HIV. The sequenced sample was cultured CD8+ T cells derived from PBMCs. The chain carries TRBV28 and TRBJ1-1; unclear D gene. For the CDR3, the DNA is TGTGCCAGCAGTTTATCTTACGGCCCGAACACTGAAGCTTTCTTT. Its translation: CASSLSYGPNTEAFF.